One sample yielded the 27 T cell receptor beta chains listed below, sequenced in a study of blood T cell repertoires in COVID-19 (dated by TCRdb to between 2020 and 2021). The receptor library was made with the immunoSEQ multiplex PCR assay. TCRdb re-hosts the immuneACCESS table, in-frame sequences only. Its copies lack some clones; in the studies checked, an unresolved V gene accounts for under half of them, and the cause for the rest is not known. Recorded for this sample are more than 100,000 clones; roughly 80% of them occurred a single time. The top ten clonotypes cover around 17% of the sample. The sample consisted of peripheral blood. These receptors were obtained from a woman between 50 and 59 years old with acute or convalescent COVID-19.

V gene TRBV6-5 combines with J gene TRBJ1-1; D unclear. CDR1 MNHEY and CDR2 SVGAGI come from the germline V gene. CDR3 length: 15 residues. Trimming removed 8 bases at V and 0 bases at J, with 16 bases between. In nucleotides, the CDR3 is TGTGCCAGCCAACTACGGGGTACCATGAACACTGAAGCTTTCTTT. Amino acids: CASQLRGTMNTEAFF.

This clone was recorded only once. The rearrangement joins TRBV6-5 to TRBJ1-1; D gene ambiguous. This CDR3 has 13 amino acids. The germline V and J ends were trimmed by 5 bases and 2 bases, with 9 bases remaining between them. CDR1 and CDR2 (germline): MNHEY, SVGAGI. Here the CDR3 reads CASSQTGNTEAFF. CDR3 in DNA: TGTGCCAGCAGTCAGACGGGAAACACTGAAGCTTTCTTT.

The chain employs TRBV30 and TRBJ1-1, with 7 bases matching TRBD1. Trimming removed 5 bases from V and 0 bases from J; junction bases left unmatched: 3. Germline-derived CDR1 and CDR2 are GTSNPN and SVGIG (reference sequence). The CDR3 runs 13 residues. This chain's CDR3 is CAWATGLNTEAFF. CDR3 DNA sequence: TGTGCCTGGGCGACAGGGTTGAACACTGAAGCTTTCTTT.

In its sample, this clone was seen once. The chain has TRBV4-2 and TRBJ1-3, with D maybe TRBD1 (6 bases). The CDR3 runs 17 residues. V lost 2 bases, J lost 0 bases, and 14 bases lay in between. The germline gives CDR1 LGHNA, CDR2 YNFKEQ. CDR3 sequence: CASSQRGMQSSGNTIYF. CDR3 DNA sequence: TGTGCCAGCAGCCAAAGGGGGATGCAGAGCTCTGGAAACACCATATATTTT.

This chain links TRBV27 with TRBJ1-5, with D hard to call. V was shortened by 8 bases and J by 6 bases, with 20 bases between the two germline ends. Germline-derived CDR1 and CDR2 are MNHEY and SMNVEV (reference sequence). This CDR3 has 15 residues. As DNA, the CDR3 is TGTGCCAGCGGAAGCCTTGGTGAGGAAGGTCAGCCCCAGCATTTT. It yields the protein CASGSLGEEGQPQHF.

The rearrangement links TRBV7-2 to TRBJ1-6; no reliable D call. Trimming removed 5 bases at V and 6 bases at J, with 11 bases between. This CDR3 has 14 amino acids. Germline assignment: CDR1 SGHTA and CDR2 FQGNSA. The CDR3 DNA reads TGTGCCAGCAGCCCTGACGCGGGTAATTCACCCCTCCACTTT. This sequence encodes CASSPDAGNSPLHF.

CDR3 residues: CASNEGQAFLGVHF. The CDR3 nucleotides read TGTGCCAGCAATGAGGGACAGGCTTTCCTGGGAGTCCACTTT. The chain uses TRBV2 and TRBJ1-6, with TRBD1 matching over 8 bases. Germline V gene sequence: CDR1 SNHLY, CDR2 FYNNEI. Trimming at V came to 7 bases and at J to 17 bases, leaving 16 bases not matched to a gene. The length of the CDR3 is 14 residues.

V gene TRBV3-1 (or the pseudogene TRBV3-2) combines with J gene TRBJ1-6; 9 positions match TRBD1. With 1 base clipped from V and 10 bases from J, the junction kept 5 bases outside the gene matches. The germline V gene has CDR1 LGHDT and CDR2 YNNKEL (reference sequence). The CDR3 consists of 15 residues. The CDR3 loop reads CASSQGTGDRSPLHF. The CDR3 DNA reads TGTGCCAGCAGCCAAGGGACAGGGGACCGGTCACCCCTCCACTTT.

The chain carries TRBV21-1 and TRBJ1-6. TRBV21-1 is a pseudogene locus. This CDR3 region has 11 residues. The DNA of the CDR3 is TGTGCCAGCAGCGGAGGTCCACCCCTCCACTTT. Translation gives CASSGGPPLHF.

This rearrangement joins TRBV5-1 to TRBJ1-5; D unresolved. Trimming took off 1 base at V and 9 bases at J, with 11 bases between the two ends. The CDR3 covers 13 residues. CDR1 is SGHRS, CDR2 YFSETQ, per germline. As DNA, the CDR3 is TGCGCCAGCAGCTTGCAGGTCGCGGGGCCCCAGCATTTT. Translated: CASSLQVAGPQHF.

This clone was observed many times. The J gene is TRBJ2-7, the V gene TRBV19; 9 bases line up with TRBD2. With 1 base clipped from V and 2 bases from J, the junction kept 3 bases outside the gene matches. This CDR3 is 15 amino acids long. Germline assignment: CDR1 LNHDA and CDR2 SQIVND (reference sequence). The chain's CDR3 is CASSIAGGGAYEQYF. The CDR3 DNA sequence: TGTGCCAGTAGTATAGCGGGCGGGGGGGCCTACGAGCAGTACTTC. Full variable domain (missing parts from reference TRBV19 and TRBJ2-7): DGGITQSPKYLFRKEGQNVTLSCEQNLNHDAMYWYRQDPGQGLRLIYYSQIVNDFQKGDIAEGYSVSREKKESFPLTVTSAQKNPTAFYLCASSIAGGGAYEQYFGPGTRLTVT.

The rearrangement uses TRBV19 and TRBJ1-2; the D is unclear. Looked up from germline, CDR1 is LNHDA and CDR2 is SQIVND (reference sequence). CDR3 length equals 13 residues. Deletions cut 5 bases from V and 5 bases from J, with 12 bases between. CDR3 residues: CASSGSRRYGYTF. The CDR3 DNA is TGTGCCAGTAGTGGTTCCAGGCGATATGGCTACACCTTC.

V gene TRBV10-3 combines with J gene TRBJ2-3; TRBD2 aligns across 7 bases. Germline V gene sequence: CDR1 ENHRY, CDR2 SYGVKD. The CDR3 has 14 residues. The trim removed 6 bases at V and 2 bases at J, leaving 5 bases unmatched. CDR3 coding DNA: TGTGCCATCAGCGACGGGGGGTCCACAGATACGCAGTATTTT. It encodes CAISDGGSTDTQYF.

The V gene is TRBV25-1, the J gene TRBJ2-7; 7 bases are a match to TRBD2. The CDR3 is made up of 13 amino acids. Germline-derived CDR1 and CDR2 are MGHDK and SYGVNS. The CDR3 loop is CAAGRGMYYEQYF. The CDR3 nucleotides are TGTGCAGCAGGGAGGGGTATGTACTACGAGCAGTACTTC.

The V gene is TRBV7-9, the J gene TRBJ1-1, with 9 bases matching TRBD1. V dropped 1 base and J dropped 5; count of bases not matched to a gene: 11. Germline CDR1 is SEHNR and CDR2 is FQNEAQ (reference sequence). The CDR3 consists of 17 residues. This CDR3 is CASSLGGPGQGRTEAFF. Here the CDR3 DNA reads TGTGCCAGCAGCTTAGGCGGGCCGGGACAGGGAAGGACTGAAGCTTTCTTT.

This clone is a singleton in its sample. The V call is TRBV5-1, the J call TRBJ2-7; maybe TRBD1 (5 bases). The V end was cut by 0 bases, the J end by 7 bases, with 14 bases between. Germline V gene lookup returns CDR1 SGHRS and CDR2 YFSETQ. The CDR3 covers 14 residues. The CDR3 here is CASSLEGQGLEQYF. The CDR3 nucleotides read TGCGCCAGCAGCTTGGAAGGGCAGGGATTAGAGCAGTACTTC.

The chain combines TRBV4-1 with TRBJ2-7; D unclear. The germline V and J ends were trimmed by 0 bases and 3 bases, with 12 bases remaining between them. The germline V gene has CDR1 MGHRA and CDR2 YSYEKL. The CDR3 runs to 15 residues. CDR3 DNA: TGCGCCAGCAGCCAAGATTCAGGCAGAAGCTACGAGCAGTACTTC. Protein product: CASSQDSGRSYEQYF.

The CDR3 loop is CASSIAGTTDTQYF. CDR3 DNA: TGTGCCAGTAGTATAGCGGGAACCACAGATACGCAGTATTTT. The chain uses TRBV19 and TRBJ2-3; tentatively, D is TRBD2 (5 bases). The CDR3 sequence is 14 residues long. Germline V gives CDR1 LNHDA, CDR2 SQIVND (reference sequence). V was cut by 1 base and J by 2 bases, with 7 bases left in between.

The chain joins TRBV5-4 to TRBJ2-7; 11 bases line up with TRBD2. The V gene end was trimmed by 2 bases and the J gene end by 3 bases; junction bases not matched to a gene: 7. Germline loops: CDR1 SGHNT, CDR2 YYREEE (reference sequence). CDR3 length equals 16 residues. CDR3 sequence reads: CASSFSSGGSHYEQYF. DNA for the CDR3: TGTGCCAGCAGCTTCTCTAGCGGGGGGTCCCACTACGAGCAGTACTTC.

There are a few counts of this clone. DNA for the CDR3: TGTGCCAGCAGCCAATCTCGAGCGGGGGTGGCTACCGGGGAGCTGTTTTTT. It encodes CASSQSRAGVATGELFF. The rearrangement links TRBV3-1 (or the pseudogene TRBV3-2) to TRBJ2-2; 8 bases fit TRBD2. V was pared by 2 bases and J by 5 bases, with 10 bases of the junction left unmatched. The CDR3 is 17 residues long. Germline CDR1 reads LGHDT; CDR2 reads YNNKEL (reference sequence).

The chain joins TRBV5-1 to TRBJ1-5; no clear D gene. This CDR3 region has 16 residues. V was shortened by 2 bases and J by 2 bases, with 14 bases between the two germline ends. Germline V CDR1 and CDR2: SGHRS, YFSETQ. As DNA, the CDR3 is TGCGCCAGCAGCTTCCTCGTTAACCGGGGCAATCAGCCCCAGCATTTT. It encodes CASSFLVNRGNQPQHF.

The chain combines TRBV14 with TRBJ1-2; 8 bases line up with TRBD1. V trimming: 5 bases; J trimming: 5 bases; junction bases outside the gene matches: 7. CDR3 length: 14 residues. Germline assignment: CDR1 SGHDN and CDR2 FVKESK. The CDR3 bases are TGTGCCAGCAGCAAGGACAGGGAAGGGTATGGCTACACCTTC. As protein: CASSKDREGYGYTF.

On this clone itself: Different DNA sequences within this sample yield the same CDR3. The rearrangement links TRBV5-1 to TRBJ2-7; 12 nucleotides align to TRBD2. With V trimmed by 3 bases and J by 2 bases, 0 bases remained unmatched. CDR1 and CDR2 from the germline V gene are SGHRS and YFSETQ. This CDR3 region has 14 residues. The CDR3 DNA is TGCGCCAGCAGCTCTAGCGGGGGGGCCTACGAGCAGTACTTC. Its protein product is CASSSSGGAYEQYF. The whole variable domain, remainder taken from reference TRBV5-1 and TRBJ2-7, is KAGVTQTPRYLIKTRGQQVTLSCSPISGHRSVSWYQQTPGQGLQFLFEYFSETQRNKGNFPGRFSGRQFSNSRSEMNVSTLELGDSALYLCASSSSGGAYEQYFGPGTRLTVT.

The chain links TRBV5-1 to TRBJ1-2, with 10 bases fitting TRBD1. Germline V gene sequence: CDR1 SGHRS, CDR2 YFSETQ. The CDR3 is 17 residues long. V lost 4 bases to trimming and J lost 6 bases; unmatched junction nucleotides: 15. CDR3 nucleotides: TGCGCCAGCAGCACCACTAGGGGACAGGGGTTTGTCGATGGCTACACCTTC. Translation: CASSTTRGQGFVDGYTF. Complete variable domain (other parts from reference TRBV5-1 and TRBJ1-2): KAGVTQTPRYLIKTRGQQVTLSCSPISGHRSVSWYQQTPGQGLQFLFEYFSETQRNKGNFPGRFSGRQFSNSRSEMNVSTLELGDSALYLCASSTTRGQGFVDGYTFGSGTRLTVV.

J is TRBJ2-1 and V is TRBV5-6; TRBD1 is a possible D gene (5 bases). The CDR3 loop spans 17 amino acids. The V end was cut by 4 bases, the J end by 0 bases, with 17 bases between. Germline CDR1 is SGHDT and CDR2 is YYEEEE. The CDR3 DNA follows: TGTGCCAGCAGCCCTCCTTTAGGGGTAAGCTCCTACAATGAGCAGTTCTTC. It translates to CASSPPLGVSSYNEQFF. Filled out from reference TRBV5-6 and TRBJ2-1, the complete variable domain reads DAGVTQSPTHLIKTRGQQVTLRCSPKSGHDTVSWYQQALGQGPQFIFQYYEEEERQRGNFPDRFSGHQFPNYSSELNVNALLLGDSALYLCASSPPLGVSSYNEQFFGPGTRLTVL.

This clone has more than one count but fewer than ten. The rearrangement uses TRBV27 and TRBJ1-5; no firm D call. Deletions cut 1 base from V and 1 base from J, with 14 bases between. Looked up from germline, CDR1 is MNHEY and CDR2 is SMNVEV (reference sequence). CDR3 length: 17 amino acids. The DNA for the CDR3 is TGTGCCAGCAGTTTATTGGGCGGGCGTGGGAGCAATCAGCCCCAGCATTTT. Its protein product is CASSLLGGRGSNQPQHF.

This clone has a count of ten or more. CDR3 protein: CASSPIVRGLGYTF. For the CDR3, the DNA is TGTGCCAGCAGTCCCATAGTTAGGGGGCTTGGCTACACCTTC. This chain connects TRBV28 to TRBJ1-2; 7 bases match TRBD1. V lost 5 bases to trimming and J lost 7 bases; unmatched junction nucleotides: 10. The CDR3 length is 14 residues. In germline, CDR1 is MDHEN, CDR2 SYDVKM.